This T cell receptor beta chain was recovered during a study of early T cells in non-severe SARS-CoV-2 infection (dated by TCRdb to the early 2020s). Broadly, across the study: Bulk RNA from unsorted whole blood was used for TCR sequencing, so alpha and beta chains could not be paired. General study outcomes and caveats: VDJdb matching was skewed toward anti-spike CD8 responses and likely underestimated virus-specific expansions by missing private and CD4 specificities.

Deletion took 3 bases off V and 0 bases off J, with a span of 9 bases between the germline ends. CDR3 length: 15 amino acids, cysteine to phenylalanine. Of the read, only the CDR3 DNA is kept; its 45 bases are in frame from base 1. From the germline V gene (reference sequence), CDR1 is LNHDA and CDR2 is SQIVND. Library method: 5' RACE. Sequencing was performed on a NextSeq 500. To correct for sequencing error and PCR bias, the TCR library protocol tagged individual cDNA molecules with unique molecular identifiers. Both TCR alpha and beta chains were sequenced, and tight co-correlation was observed between alpha and beta sequence abundances in each sample. The paper's data handling went like this. Decombinator V4 was used to annotate the V gene, J gene and CDR3 of the TCR sequences. TCRs were defined as expanded if a significant change between any two time points was detected under a Poisson model with p below 0.0001. TCR abundances were normalised to the total number of TCRs sequenced per sample and expressed as counts per million. TRAV1-2 paired with TRAJ12, TRAJ20 or TRAJ33 defined MAIT TCRs, while TRAV10 paired with TRAJ18 defined iNKT TCRs. VDJdb, accessed on 1 November 2021, was searched for TCRs annotated for CMV, EBV and SARS-CoV-2, and TCRs annotated for more than one antigen were excluded. TCRdb reworked the public reads: Q25 trimming with fastp, MiXCR clone assembly, productive beta chains retained. CDR3 protein duplicates are merged, each entry listing the most common genes and DNA. The V and J calls, along with clone size, are taken from TCRdb and not from the paper's own processing. The sample table records about 70,000 distinct CDR3 sequences; about 10% of these occur just once. The leading ten clones occupy around 4.7% of the sample.

Set within a cohort of healthcare workers in London, UK, this nested case-control study involved weekly PCR testing of nasopharyngeal swabs along with blood sampling. Healthcare workers were recruited during the week of the UK lockdown, between 23 and 31 March 2020, and followed weekly for up to 16 weeks. This clonotype came up many times. Its recognized antigen is unknown. No base qualities exist here, and no much larger clone lies one base off it. The clonotype comes from an adult who was a healthcare worker with PCR-confirmed SARS-CoV-2 infection or an uninfected control (not recorded which). Sequenced: whole blood. The rearrangement combines TRBV19 with TRBJ1-5; no D segment can be confidently identified. Here is the DNA: TGTGCCAGTAGTATGAATGGAGCTAGCAATCAGCCCCAGCATTTT. Translated, this is CASSMNGASNQPQHF.